This is a list of T cell receptor beta chains from one sample in a study of blood T cell repertoires in COVID-19. TCRdb's copy holds only in-frame clones and misses some; the assay was immunoSEQ multiplex PCR. The sample records some 220,000 clones, around 90% being singletons. Sequenced input: peripheral blood. Receptors originate from a young woman who had recovered from COVID-19. Both conserved end residues are part of each CDR3. The D gene is left open where the match is weak. Clone size is stated in some rows and not others, as once, few, many or a class when expanded.

d_call: TRBD1
v_call: TRBV5-4
j_call: TRBJ1-5
clone_size: NA
cdr3_aa: CASSVTGESGNQPQHF
cdr3_nt: TGTGCCAGCAGCGTGACAGGGGAATCCGGCAATCAGCCCCAGCATTTT

d_call: NA
v_call: TRBV30
j_call: TRBJ1-4
clone_size: NA
cdr3_aa: CAWSQSNEKLFF
cdr3_nt: TGTGCCTGGAGTCAGTCTAATGAAAAACTGTTTTTT

d_call: NA
v_call: TRBV19
j_call: TRBJ2-3
clone_size: NA
cdr3_aa: CASRYTDTQYF
cdr3_nt: TGTGCCAGTCGTTACACAGATACGCAGTATTTT

d_call: TRBD1
v_call: TRBV19
j_call: TRBJ1-2
clone_size: NA
cdr3_aa: CASRGQGAFYGYTF
cdr3_nt: TGTGCCAGTAGGGGACAGGGGGCGTTCTATGGCTACACCTTC

d_call: NA
v_call: TRBV28
j_call: TRBJ1-1
clone_size: NA
cdr3_aa: CASSPLVGVDEAFF
cdr3_nt: TGTGCCAGCAGCCCACTCGTAGGGGTCGATGAAGCTTTCTTT

d_call: NA
v_call: TRBV7-3
j_call: TRBJ2-1
clone_size: NA
cdr3_aa: CASSLLSNEQFF
cdr3_nt: TGTGCCAGCAGCTTACTAAGTAATGAGCAGTTCTTC

d_call: NA
v_call: TRBV9
j_call: TRBJ1-1
clone_size: NA
cdr3_aa: CASSVDEAKAFF
cdr3_nt: TGTGCCAGCAGCGTAGATGAGGCGAAAGCTTTCTTT

d_call: TRBD1
v_call: TRBV11-2
j_call: TRBJ1-1
clone_size: NA
cdr3_aa: CASSRDSGTEAFF
cdr3_nt: TGTGCCAGCAGCAGGGACAGTGGGACTGAAGCTTTCTTT

d_call: TRBD2
v_call: TRBV18
j_call: TRBJ2-3
clone_size: NA
cdr3_aa: CASFATSGRSTDTQYF
cdr3_nt: TGTGCCAGCTTCGCGACTAGCGGGCGTAGCACAGATACGCAGTATTTT

d_call: NA
v_call: TRBV12-3/TRBV12-4
j_call: TRBJ1-2
clone_size: NA
cdr3_aa: CASSLAQTDGYTF
cdr3_nt: TGTGCCAGCAGTTTAGCGCAGACAGACGGCTACACCTTC

d_call: NA
v_call: TRBV29-1
j_call: TRBJ1-1
clone_size: NA
cdr3_aa: CSVARESAFF
cdr3_nt: TGCAGCGTTGCGAGGGAAAGCGCTTTCTTT

d_call: NA
v_call: TRBV6-5
j_call: TRBJ2-7
clone_size: few
cdr3_aa: CASSRNRDSYEQYF
cdr3_nt: TGTGCCAGCAGTAGGAACAGGGACTCCTACGAGCAGTACTTC

d_call: NA
v_call: TRBV11-2
j_call: TRBJ1-2
clone_size: NA
cdr3_aa: CASSLILWQMCTF
cdr3_nt: TGTGCCAGCAGCTTAATCTTGTGGCAGATGTGCACCTTC

d_call: TRBD1
v_call: TRBV24-1
j_call: TRBJ1-6
clone_size: NA
cdr3_aa: CATSELFRGTGISPLHF
cdr3_nt: TGTGCCACCAGTGAATTATTTAGGGGGACAGGGATCTCACCCCTCCACTTT

d_call: TRBD2
v_call: TRBV6-4
j_call: TRBJ2-1
clone_size: many
cdr3_aa: CASSGTSGSYNEQFF
cdr3_nt: TGTGCCAGCAGTGGGACTAGCGGCTCCTACAATGAGCAGTTCTTC

d_call: NA
v_call: TRBV11-3
j_call: TRBJ2-2
clone_size: NA
cdr3_aa: CASSVLGGVGELFF
cdr3_nt: TGTGCCAGCAGCGTATTAGGGGGGGTCGGGGAGCTGTTTTTT

d_call: NA
v_call: TRBV9
j_call: TRBJ1-2
clone_size: NA
cdr3_aa: CASSVSGADGYTF
cdr3_nt: TGTGCCAGCAGCGTATCAGGGGCAGATGGCTACACCTTC

d_call: TRBD1
v_call: TRBV27
j_call: TRBJ1-6
clone_size: NA
cdr3_aa: CASSLVTGGPGRNSPLHF
cdr3_nt: TGTGCCAGCAGTTTAGTTACAGGGGGCCCTGGTCGGAATTCACCCCTCCACTTT

d_call: TRBD2
v_call: TRBV4-1
j_call: TRBJ2-1
clone_size: NA
cdr3_aa: CASSRVGGVTSYNEQFF
cdr3_nt: TGCGCCAGCAGCCGGGTTGGGGGGGTTACCTCCTACAATGAGCAGTTCTTC

d_call: TRBD1
v_call: TRBV11-2
j_call: TRBJ1-2
clone_size: NA
cdr3_aa: CASSLGTGSYGYTF
cdr3_nt: TGTGCCAGCAGCTTAGGGACAGGGAGCTATGGCTACACCTTC

d_call: NA
v_call: TRBV6-5
j_call: TRBJ1-5
clone_size: once
cdr3_aa: CASSYGRNQPQHF
cdr3_nt: TGTGCCAGCAGTTACGGCAGAAATCAGCCCCAGCATTTT

d_call: TRBD1
v_call: TRBV6-5
j_call: TRBJ2-2
clone_size: NA
cdr3_aa: CASSYPGTGRAGELFF
cdr3_nt: TGTGCCAGCAGTTACCCAGGGACAGGGAGGGCCGGGGAGCTGTTTTTT

d_call: NA
v_call: TRBV7-2
j_call: TRBJ2-3
clone_size: NA
cdr3_aa: CASSRITPEDTQYF
cdr3_nt: TGTGCCAGCAGCCGCATAACTCCCGAAGATACGCAGTATTTT

d_call: NA
v_call: TRBV7-9
j_call: TRBJ1-1
clone_size: NA
cdr3_aa: CASSLGGSGLANTEAFF
cdr3_nt: TGTGCCAGCAGCTTAGGGGGAAGCGGTCTAGCGAACACTGAAGCTTTCTTT

d_call: TRBD2
v_call: TRBV6-5
j_call: TRBJ2-1
clone_size: NA
cdr3_aa: CASSYGLAGTYNEQFF
cdr3_nt: TGTGCCAGCAGTTACGGGCTAGCGGGCACCTACAATGAGCAGTTCTTC

d_call: NA
v_call: TRBV20-1
j_call: TRBJ1-2
clone_size: NA
cdr3_aa: CSASNTGRSYGYTF
cdr3_nt: TGCAGTGCTAGTAACACAGGGAGATCTTATGGCTACACCTTC

d_call: NA
v_call: TRBV9
j_call: TRBJ1-1
clone_size: NA
cdr3_aa: CASSVAQGFTEAFF
cdr3_nt: TGTGCCAGCAGCGTAGCCCAGGGGTTTACTGAAGCTTTCTTT

d_call: TRBD1
v_call: TRBV27
j_call: TRBJ1-1
clone_size: NA
cdr3_aa: CASRKYWTGTMSVAFF
cdr3_nt: TGTGCCAGCAGAAAATATTGGACAGGGACTATGAGTGTAGCTTTCTTT

d_call: TRBD2
v_call: TRBV13
j_call: TRBJ2-2
clone_size: NA
cdr3_aa: CASSPKAGGARLFF
cdr3_nt: TGTGCCAGCAGCCCCAAAGCGGGGGGGGCTAGGCTGTTTTTT

d_call: NA
v_call: TRBV24-1
j_call: TRBJ2-5
clone_size: NA
cdr3_aa: CATSDFGRALQETQYF
cdr3_nt: TGTGCCACCAGTGATTTTGGGCGGGCCCTCCAAGAGACCCAGTACTTC

d_call: TRBD2
v_call: TRBV11-2
j_call: TRBJ2-1
clone_size: once
cdr3_aa: CASSPWTSPNEQFF
cdr3_nt: TGTGCCAGCAGCCCCTGGACTAGTCCCAATGAGCAGTTCTTC

d_call: NA
v_call: TRBV27
j_call: TRBJ1-6
clone_size: few
cdr3_aa: CASTTRSEGFNSPLHF
cdr3_nt: TGTGCCAGCACCACCCGTTCTGAGGGTTTTAATTCACCCCTCCACTTT

d_call: NA
v_call: TRBV27
j_call: TRBJ2-1
clone_size: NA
cdr3_aa: CASSSGGYSYNEQFF
cdr3_nt: TGTGCCAGCAGTTCGGGGGGCTACTCCTACAATGAGCAGTTCTTC

d_call: TRBD1
v_call: TRBV9
j_call: TRBJ1-2
clone_size: NA
cdr3_aa: CASSVAPGQGAEGYTF
cdr3_nt: TGTGCCAGCAGCGTAGCTCCGGGACAGGGGGCAGAAGGCTACACCTTC

d_call: NA
v_call: TRBV7-9
j_call: TRBJ1-5
clone_size: NA
cdr3_aa: CASSSAGNQPQHF
cdr3_nt: TGTGCCAGCAGCTCGGCGGGAAATCAGCCCCAGCATTTT

d_call: NA
v_call: TRBV7-7
j_call: TRBJ2-5
clone_size: NA
cdr3_aa: CASSLTASQETQYF
cdr3_nt: TGTGCCAGCAGCCTGACAGCTTCGCAAGAGACCCAGTACTTC

d_call: TRBD2
v_call: TRBV7-6
j_call: TRBJ2-4
clone_size: once
cdr3_aa: CASSQTGLAMSKNIQYF
cdr3_nt: TGTGCCAGCAGCCAGACGGGACTAGCGATGTCCAAAAACATTCAGTACTTC

d_call: TRBD1
v_call: TRBV7-7
j_call: TRBJ1-1
clone_size: NA
cdr3_aa: CASSLRGLPMNTEAFF
cdr3_nt: TGTGCCAGCAGCTTAAGGGGGCTCCCAATGAACACTGAAGCTTTCTTT